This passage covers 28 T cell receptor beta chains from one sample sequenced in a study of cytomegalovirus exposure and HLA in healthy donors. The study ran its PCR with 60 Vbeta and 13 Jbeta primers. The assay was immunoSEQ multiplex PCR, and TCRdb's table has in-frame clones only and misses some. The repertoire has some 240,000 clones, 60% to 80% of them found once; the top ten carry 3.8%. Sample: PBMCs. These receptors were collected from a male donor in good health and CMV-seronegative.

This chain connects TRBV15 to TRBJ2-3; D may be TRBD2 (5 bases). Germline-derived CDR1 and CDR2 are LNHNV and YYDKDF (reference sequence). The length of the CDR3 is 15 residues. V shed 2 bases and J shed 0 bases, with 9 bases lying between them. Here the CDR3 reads CATSRRRISTDTQYF. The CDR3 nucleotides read TGTGCCACCAGCAGACGGAGGATTAGCACAGATACGCAGTATTTT. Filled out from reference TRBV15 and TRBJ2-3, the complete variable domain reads DAMVIQNPRYQVTQFGKPVTLSCSQTLNHNVMYWYQQKSSQAPKLLFHYYDKDFNNEADTPDNFQSRRPNTSFCFLDIRSPGLGDTAMYLCATSRRRISTDTQYFGPGTRLTVL.

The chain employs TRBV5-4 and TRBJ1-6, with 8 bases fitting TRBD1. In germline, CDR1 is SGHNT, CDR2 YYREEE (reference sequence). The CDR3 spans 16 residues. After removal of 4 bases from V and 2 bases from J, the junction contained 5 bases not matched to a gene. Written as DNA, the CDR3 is TGTGCCAGCAGCGCCGGGACAGGCGCCTATAATTCACCCCTCCACTTT. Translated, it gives CASSAGTGAYNSPLHF.

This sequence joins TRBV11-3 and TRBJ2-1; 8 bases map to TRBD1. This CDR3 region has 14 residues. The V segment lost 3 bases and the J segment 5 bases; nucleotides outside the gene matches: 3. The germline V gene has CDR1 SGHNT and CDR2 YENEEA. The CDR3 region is CASSLRTGNNEQFF. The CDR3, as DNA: TGTGCCAGCAGCTTGCGGACAGGGAACAATGAGCAGTTCTTC.

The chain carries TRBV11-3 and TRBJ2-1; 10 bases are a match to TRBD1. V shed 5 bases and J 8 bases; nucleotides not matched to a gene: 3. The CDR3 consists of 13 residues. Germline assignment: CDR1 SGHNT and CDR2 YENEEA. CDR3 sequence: CASSGGTGDEQFF. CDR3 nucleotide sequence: TGTGCCAGCAGCGGTGGGACAGGGGATGAGCAGTTCTTC.

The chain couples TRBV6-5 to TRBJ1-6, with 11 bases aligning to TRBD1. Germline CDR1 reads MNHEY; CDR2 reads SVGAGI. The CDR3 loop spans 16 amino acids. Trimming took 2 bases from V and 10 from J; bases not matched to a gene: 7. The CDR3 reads CASSYGDGTGGSPLHF. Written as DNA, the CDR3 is TGTGCCAGCAGTTACGGGGACGGGACAGGGGGATCACCCCTCCACTTT.

The CDR3 DNA reads as TGCGCCAGCAGTGAGTCGGACCTCTGGGGCGGGAGGGCCTACGAGCAGTACTTC. It is translated as CASSESDLWGGRAYEQYF. The chain joins TRBV10-1 to TRBJ2-7; 9 bases align to TRBD2. V lost 0 bases to trimming and J lost 2 bases; unmatched junction nucleotides: 11. This CDR3 spans 18 amino acids. Germline-derived CDR1 and CDR2 are WNHNN and SYGVQD (reference sequence).

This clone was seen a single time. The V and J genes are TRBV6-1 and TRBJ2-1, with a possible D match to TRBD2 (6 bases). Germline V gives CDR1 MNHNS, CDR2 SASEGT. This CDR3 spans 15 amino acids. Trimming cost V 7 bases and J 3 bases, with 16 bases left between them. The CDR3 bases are TGTGCCAGCACCCCGAGGAGGGCAATCTACAATGAGCAGTTCTTC. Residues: CASTPRRAIYNEQFF.

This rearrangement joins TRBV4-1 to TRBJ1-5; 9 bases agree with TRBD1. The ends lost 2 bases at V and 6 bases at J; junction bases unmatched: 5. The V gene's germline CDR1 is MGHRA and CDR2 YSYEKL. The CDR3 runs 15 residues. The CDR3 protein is CASSQRGQGSQPQHF. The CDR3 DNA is TGCGCCAGCAGCCAACGGGGACAGGGAAGTCAGCCCCAGCATTTT.

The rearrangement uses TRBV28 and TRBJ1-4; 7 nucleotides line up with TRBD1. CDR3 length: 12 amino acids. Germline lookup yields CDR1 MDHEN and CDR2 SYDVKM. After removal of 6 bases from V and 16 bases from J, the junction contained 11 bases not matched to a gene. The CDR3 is CASSQTTGRAFF. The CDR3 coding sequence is TGTGCCAGCAGCCAAACGACAGGGCGTGCGTTTTTT.

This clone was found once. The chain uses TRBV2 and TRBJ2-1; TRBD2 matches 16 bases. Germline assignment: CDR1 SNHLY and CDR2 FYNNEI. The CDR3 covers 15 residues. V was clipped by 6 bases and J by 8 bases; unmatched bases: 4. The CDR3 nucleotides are TGTGCCAGCAGGGAGGGGACTAGCGGGAGGGATGAGCAGTTCTTC. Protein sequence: CASREGTSGRDEQFF. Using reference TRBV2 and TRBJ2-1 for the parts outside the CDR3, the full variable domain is EPEVTQTPSHQVTQMGQEVILRCVPISNHLYFYWYRQILGQKVEFLVSFYNNEISEKSEIFDDQFSVERPDGSNFTLKIRSTKLEDSAMYFCASREGTSGRDEQFFGPGTRLTVL.

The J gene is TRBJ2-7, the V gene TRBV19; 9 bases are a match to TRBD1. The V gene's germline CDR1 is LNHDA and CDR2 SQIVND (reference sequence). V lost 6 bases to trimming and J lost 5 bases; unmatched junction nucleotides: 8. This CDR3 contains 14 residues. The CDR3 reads CASRPGQGVDEQYF. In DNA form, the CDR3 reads TGTGCCAGTAGGCCGGGACAGGGCGTAGACGAGCAGTACTTC.

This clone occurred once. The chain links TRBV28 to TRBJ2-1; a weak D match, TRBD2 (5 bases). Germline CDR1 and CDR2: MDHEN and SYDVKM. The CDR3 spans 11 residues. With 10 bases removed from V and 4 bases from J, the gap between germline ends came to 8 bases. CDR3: CAITGYNEQFF. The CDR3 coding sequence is TGTGCCATCACGGGGTACAATGAGCAGTTCTTC.

The CDR3 DNA follows: TGCGCCAGCAGCCAAGAGGGGGCGGGAGGGGTCTCAGATACGCAGTATTTT. Encoded protein: CASSQEGAGGVSDTQYF. This chain uses TRBV4-1 with TRBJ2-3; TRBD2 matches 9 bases. V gave up 0 bases and J gave up 4 bases; unmatched junction bases: 8. Germline V gene sequence: CDR1 MGHRA, CDR2 YSYEKL. The CDR3 runs to 17 residues.

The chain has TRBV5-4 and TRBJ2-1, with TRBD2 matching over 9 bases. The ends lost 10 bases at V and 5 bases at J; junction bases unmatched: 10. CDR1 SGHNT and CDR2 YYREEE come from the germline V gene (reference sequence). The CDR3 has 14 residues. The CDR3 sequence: CAGLGGRANNEQFF. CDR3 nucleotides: TGTGCCGGACTCGGCGGGAGGGCAAACAATGAGCAGTTCTTC.

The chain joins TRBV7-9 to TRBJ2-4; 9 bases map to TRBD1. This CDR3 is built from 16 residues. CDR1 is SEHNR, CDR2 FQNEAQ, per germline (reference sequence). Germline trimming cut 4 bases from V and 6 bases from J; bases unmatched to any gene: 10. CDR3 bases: TGTGCCAGCAGCTCTTCCGGGACAGGGATGATAAACATTCAGTACTTC. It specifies CASSSSGTGMINIQYF.

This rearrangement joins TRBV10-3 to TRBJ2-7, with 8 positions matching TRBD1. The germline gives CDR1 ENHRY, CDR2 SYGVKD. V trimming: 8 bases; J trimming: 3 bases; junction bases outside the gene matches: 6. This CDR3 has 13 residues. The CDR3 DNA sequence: TGTGCCATCGGCGGACAGGGAATCTACGAGCAGTACTTC. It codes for CAIGGQGIYEQYF.

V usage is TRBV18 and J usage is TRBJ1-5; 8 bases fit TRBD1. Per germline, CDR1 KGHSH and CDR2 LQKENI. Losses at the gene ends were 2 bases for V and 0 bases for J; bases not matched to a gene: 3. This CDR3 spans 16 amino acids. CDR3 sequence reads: CASSPDRGYSNQPQHF. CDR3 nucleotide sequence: TGTGCCAGCTCACCAGACAGGGGCTATAGCAATCAGCCCCAGCATTTT. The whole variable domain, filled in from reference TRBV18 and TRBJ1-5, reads NAGVMQNPRHLVRRRGQEARLRCSPMKGHSHVYWYRQLPEEGLKFMVYLQKENIIDESGMPKERFSAEFPKEGPSILRIQQVVRGDSAAYFCASSPDRGYSNQPQHFGDGTRLSIL.

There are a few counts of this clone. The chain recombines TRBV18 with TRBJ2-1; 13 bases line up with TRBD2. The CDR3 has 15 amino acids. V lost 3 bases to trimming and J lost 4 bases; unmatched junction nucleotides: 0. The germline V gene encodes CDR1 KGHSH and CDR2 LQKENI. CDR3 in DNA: TGTGCCAGCTCACCGGGACTAGCGGGGTACAATGAGCAGTTCTTC. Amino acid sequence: CASSPGLAGYNEQFF. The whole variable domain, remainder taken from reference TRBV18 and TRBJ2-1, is NAGVMQNPRHLVRRRGQEARLRCSPMKGHSHVYWYRQLPEEGLKFMVYLQKENIIDESGMPKERFSAEFPKEGPSILRIQQVVRGDSAAYFCASSPGLAGYNEQFFGPGTRLTVL.

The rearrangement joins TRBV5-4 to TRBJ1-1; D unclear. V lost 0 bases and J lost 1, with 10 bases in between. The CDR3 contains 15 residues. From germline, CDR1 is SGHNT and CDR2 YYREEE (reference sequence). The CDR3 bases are TGTGCCAGCAGCTTGGAACAGTCCACGAACACTGAAGCTTTCTTT. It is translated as CASSLEQSTNTEAFF.

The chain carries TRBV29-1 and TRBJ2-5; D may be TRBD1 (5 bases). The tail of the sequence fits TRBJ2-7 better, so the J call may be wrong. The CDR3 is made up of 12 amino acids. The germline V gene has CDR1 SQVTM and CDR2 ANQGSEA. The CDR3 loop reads CSVGGGSYEQYF. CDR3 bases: TGCAGCGTTGGGGGCGGCTCCTACGAGCAGTACTTC.

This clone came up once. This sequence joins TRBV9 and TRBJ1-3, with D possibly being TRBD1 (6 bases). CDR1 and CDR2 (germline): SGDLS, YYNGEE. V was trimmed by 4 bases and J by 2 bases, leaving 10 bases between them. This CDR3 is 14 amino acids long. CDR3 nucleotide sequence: TGTGCCAGCAGCCCAGGGGAAGCTGGAAACACCATATATTTT. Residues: CASSPGEAGNTIYF.

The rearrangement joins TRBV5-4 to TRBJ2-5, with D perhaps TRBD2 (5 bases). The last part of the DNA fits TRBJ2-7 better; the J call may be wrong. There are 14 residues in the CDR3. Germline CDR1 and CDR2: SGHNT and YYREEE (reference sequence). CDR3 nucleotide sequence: TGTGCCAGCAGCACGGGATTGCTCCCCTACGAGCAGTACTTC. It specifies CASSTGLLPYEQYF.

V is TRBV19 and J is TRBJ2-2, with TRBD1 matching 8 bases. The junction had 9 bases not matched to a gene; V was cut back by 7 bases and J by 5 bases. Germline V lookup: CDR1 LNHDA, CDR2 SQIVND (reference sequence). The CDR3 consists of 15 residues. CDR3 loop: CASTKTGVGTGELFF. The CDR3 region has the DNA TGTGCCAGTACCAAGACAGGGGTCGGAACCGGGGAGCTGTTTTTT.

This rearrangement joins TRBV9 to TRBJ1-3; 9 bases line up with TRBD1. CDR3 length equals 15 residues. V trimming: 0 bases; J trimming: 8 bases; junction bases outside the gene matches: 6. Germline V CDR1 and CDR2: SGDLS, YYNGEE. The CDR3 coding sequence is TGTGCCAGCAGCGTAGTAGGGACAGGGTTGGACACCATATATTTT. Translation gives CASSVVGTGLDTIYF. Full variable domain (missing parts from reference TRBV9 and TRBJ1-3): DSGVTQTPKHLITATGQRVTLRCSPRSGDLSVYWYQQSLDQGLQFLIQYYNGEERAKGNILERFSAQQFPDLHSELNLSSLELGDSALYFCASSVVGTGLDTIYFGEGSWLTVV.

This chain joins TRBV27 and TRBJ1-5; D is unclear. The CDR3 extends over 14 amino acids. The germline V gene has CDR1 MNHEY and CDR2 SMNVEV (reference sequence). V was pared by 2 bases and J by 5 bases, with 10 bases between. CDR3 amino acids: CASSLASADQPQHF. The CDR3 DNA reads TGTGCCAGCAGTTTAGCGTCGGCGGATCAGCCCCAGCATTTT.

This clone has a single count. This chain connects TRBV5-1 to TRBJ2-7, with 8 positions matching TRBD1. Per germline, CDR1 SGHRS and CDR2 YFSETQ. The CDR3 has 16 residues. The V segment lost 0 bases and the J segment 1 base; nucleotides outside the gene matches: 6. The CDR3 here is CASSLGTGRLSYEQYF. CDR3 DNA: TGCGCCAGCAGCTTGGGGACAGGGAGGTTATCCTACGAGCAGTACTTC.

The CDR3 coding sequence is TGTGCCAGCACCACCCGGGACAGGGGTACCGGGGAGCTGTTTTTT. Its translation: CASTTRDRGTGELFF. The chain combines TRBV6-1 with TRBJ2-2; the match to TRBD1 covers 10 bases. Germline CDR1 and CDR2: MNHNS and SASEGT. The CDR3 is 15 residues long. With 7 bases clipped from V and 5 bases from J, the junction kept 7 bases outside the gene matches.

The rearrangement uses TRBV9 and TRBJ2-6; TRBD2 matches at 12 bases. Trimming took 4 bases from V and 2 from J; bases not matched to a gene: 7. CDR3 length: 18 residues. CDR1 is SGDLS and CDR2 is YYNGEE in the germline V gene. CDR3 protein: CASSFRTSGNTGANVLTF. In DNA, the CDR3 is TGTGCCAGCAGCTTCAGGACTAGCGGGAACACTGGGGCCAACGTCCTGACTTTC. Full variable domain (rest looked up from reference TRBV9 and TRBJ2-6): DSGVTQTPKHLITATGQRVTLRCSPRSGDLSVYWYQQSLDQGLQFLIQYYNGEERAKGNILERFSAQQFPDLHSELNLSSLELGDSALYFCASSFRTSGNTGANVLTFGAGSRLTVL.